The rows below give T cell receptor beta chains drawn from one sample of a study of T cell responses to AZD1222 COVID-19 vaccine. Method: immunoSEQ multiplex PCR; TCRdb's copy keeps in-frame clones and lacks some. The sample yields approximately 220,000 clones, about 93% seen once. The specimen was peripheral blood, collected on day 0 of MenACWY control vaccination. All receptors derive from an adult in good health. CDR3s include the opening cysteine and the closing phenylalanine or tryptophan. The D gene is left open where the match is weak. Size values are once, few and many counts, or a class for expanded clones, and some rows have none.

d_call: NA; clone_size: NA; j_call: TRBJ1-5; cdr3_length: 16; v_call: TRBV7-9; cdr3_nt: TGTGCCAGCAGCCCCGAGGTGGGACGGAACAATCAGCCCCAGCATTTT; cdr3_aa: CASSPEVGRNNQPQHF
d_call: NA; clone_size: once; j_call: TRBJ2-3; cdr3_length: 14; v_call: TRBV7-9; cdr3_nt: TGTGCCAGCAGCTTCGGACAGAGCACAGATACGCAGTATTTT; cdr3_aa: CASSFGQSTDTQYF
d_call: NA; clone_size: once; j_call: TRBJ2-7; cdr3_length: 15; v_call: TRBV7-9; cdr3_nt: TGTGCCAGCAGCTTAGGTCCAGGGGTAGTGGCCGAGCAGTACTTC; cdr3_aa: CASSLGPGVVAEQYF
d_call: NA; clone_size: NA; j_call: TRBJ1-2; cdr3_length: 13; v_call: TRBV14; cdr3_nt: TGTGCCAGCAGCCAAGGAGGGGGCTATGGCTACACCTTC; cdr3_aa: CASSQGGGYGYTF
d_call: TRBD2; clone_size: NA; j_call: TRBJ2-5; cdr3_length: 15; v_call: TRBV6-2/TRBV6-3; cdr3_nt: TGTGCCAGCAGTTTGACTAGCGGTCGATCTTGGGGCCAGTACTTC; cdr3_aa: CASSLTSGRSWGQYF
d_call: TRBD1; clone_size: NA; j_call: TRBJ2-2; cdr3_length: 15; v_call: TRBV6-6; cdr3_nt: TGTGCCAGCAGTTACTCACAGGGGGAGATCGGGGAGCTGTTTTTT; cdr3_aa: CASSYSQGEIGELFF
d_call: NA; clone_size: NA; j_call: TRBJ2-3; cdr3_length: 14; v_call: TRBV18; cdr3_nt: TGTGCCAGCTCACTACCCGGGGCGACAGATACGCAGTATTTT; cdr3_aa: CASSLPGATDTQYF
d_call: NA; clone_size: NA; j_call: TRBJ1-3; cdr3_length: 16; v_call: TRBV9; cdr3_nt: TGTGCCAGCAGCGTCACCAGGGGCTTGTCGGGAAACACCATATATTTT; cdr3_aa: CASSVTRGLSGNTIYF
d_call: NA; clone_size: NA; j_call: TRBJ1-2; cdr3_length: 14; v_call: TRBV21-1; cdr3_nt: TGTGCCAGCAGCAAAGGTCGTCGCGAGGGACGCTACACCTTC; cdr3_aa: CASSKGRREGRYTF
d_call: TRBD2; clone_size: NA; j_call: TRBJ2-3; cdr3_length: 18; v_call: TRBV5-6; cdr3_nt: TGTGCCAGCAGCTTCGGACTAGCGGGGGGGCCGGGCACAGATACGCAGTATTTT; cdr3_aa: CASSFGLAGGPGTDTQYF
d_call: TRBD1; clone_size: NA; j_call: TRBJ1-2; cdr3_length: 14; v_call: TRBV7-9; cdr3_nt: TGTGCCAGCAGCTTTACCGGGACAGGCTATGGCTACACCTTC; cdr3_aa: CASSFTGTGYGYTF
d_call: TRBD1; clone_size: NA; j_call: TRBJ2-1; cdr3_length: 14; v_call: TRBV29-1; cdr3_nt: TGCAGCGCCTCGACAGGGAGCTCCTACAATGAGCAGTTCTTC; cdr3_aa: CSASTGSSYNEQFF
d_call: NA; clone_size: NA; j_call: TRBJ2-5; cdr3_length: 13; v_call: TRBV5-6; cdr3_nt: TGTGCCAGCAGTTGGGACTGGCAAGAGACCCAGTACTTC; cdr3_aa: CASSWDWQETQYF
d_call: NA; clone_size: NA; j_call: TRBJ1-5; cdr3_length: 16; v_call: TRBV21-1; cdr3_nt: TGTGCCAGCAGCCCTCGGGGACAGGGGGCCAATCAGCCCCAGCATTTT; cdr3_aa: CASSPRGQGANQPQHF
d_call: TRBD1; clone_size: NA; j_call: TRBJ1-2; cdr3_length: 17; v_call: TRBV7-2; cdr3_nt: TGTGCCAGCAGCTCCAGGGGCCGGGACAGGGGGGCCTATGGCTACACCTTC; cdr3_aa: CASSSRGRDRGAYGYTF
d_call: NA; clone_size: NA; j_call: TRBJ2-7; cdr3_length: 14; v_call: TRBV27; cdr3_nt: TGTGCCAGCATCTTAGGGCCGATCTCCTACGAGCAGTACTTC; cdr3_aa: CASILGPISYEQYF
d_call: TRBD1; clone_size: NA; j_call: TRBJ1-2; cdr3_length: 18; v_call: TRBV4-3; cdr3_nt: TGCGCCAGCAGCCAAGACTTGGGCAGGGGGAAACTTAACTATGGCTACACCTTC; cdr3_aa: CASSQDLGRGKLNYGYTF
d_call: NA; clone_size: NA; j_call: TRBJ2-2; cdr3_length: 15; v_call: TRBV2; cdr3_nt: TGTGCCACCATGGAGGGAGAGGAGAACACCGGGGAGCTGTTTTTT; cdr3_aa: CATMEGEENTGELFF
d_call: NA; clone_size: once; j_call: TRBJ2-7; cdr3_length: 14; v_call: TRBV7-8; cdr3_nt: TGTGCCAGCAGCTTCCGGGACAATCGCAACGAGCAGTACTTC; cdr3_aa: CASSFRDNRNEQYF
d_call: TRBD1; clone_size: NA; j_call: TRBJ1-5; cdr3_length: 15; v_call: TRBV5-1; cdr3_nt: TGCGCCAGCAGCTTAGGACAGGGTGACAATCAGCCCCAGCATTTT; cdr3_aa: CASSLGQGDNQPQHF